The clone carrying this T cell receptor beta chain has just one count. This sample is part of a study of blood T cell repertoires in COVID-19. Study details: From the United States, Italy and Spain came samples of acute and convalescent COVID-19. Sources were T cells, B-cell-depleted T cells, or PBMCs; the material itself was cDNA or gDNA.

Using immunoSEQ multiplex PCR, the repertoire was profiled, and TCRdb retains in-frame clones only, with some absent. This sample has about 100,000 clones, with 86% found just once. This CDR3 comprises 13 residues. Germline assignment: CDR1 DFQATT and CDR2 SNEGSKA (reference sequence). Trimming took 3 bases from V and 0 from J, leaving 6 bases between them. The sequenced sample was peripheral blood. This chain joins TRBV20-1 and TRBJ1-5; weak D call: TRBD1 (5 bases). The TCR sequence derives from an elderly man with active or convalescent COVID-19. The CDR3 protein is CSASDSSNQPQHF. The CDR3 region has the DNA TGCAGTGCTAGTGACAGTAGCAATCAGCCCCAGCATTTT.